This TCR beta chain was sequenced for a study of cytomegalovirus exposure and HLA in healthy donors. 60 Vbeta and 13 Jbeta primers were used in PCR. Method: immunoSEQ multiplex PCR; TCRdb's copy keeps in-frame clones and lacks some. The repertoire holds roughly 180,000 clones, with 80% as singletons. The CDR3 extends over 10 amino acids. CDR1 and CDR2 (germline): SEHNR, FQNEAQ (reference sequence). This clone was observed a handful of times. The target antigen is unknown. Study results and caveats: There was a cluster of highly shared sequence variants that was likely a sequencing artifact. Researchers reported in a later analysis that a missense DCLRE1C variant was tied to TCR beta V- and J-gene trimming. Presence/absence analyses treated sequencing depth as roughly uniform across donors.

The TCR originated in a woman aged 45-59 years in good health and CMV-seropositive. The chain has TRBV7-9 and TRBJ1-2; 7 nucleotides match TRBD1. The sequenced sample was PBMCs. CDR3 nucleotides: TGTTCCTTAGACAGGGAAAGCTACACCTTC. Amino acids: CSLDRESYTF.